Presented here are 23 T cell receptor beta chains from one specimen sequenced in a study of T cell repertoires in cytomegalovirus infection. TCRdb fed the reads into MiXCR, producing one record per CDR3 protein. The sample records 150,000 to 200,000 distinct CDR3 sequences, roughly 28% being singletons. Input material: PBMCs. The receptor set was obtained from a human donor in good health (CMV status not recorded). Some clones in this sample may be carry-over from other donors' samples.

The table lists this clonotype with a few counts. CDR3 region: CATLRPQGNTGELFF. CDR3 coding DNA: TGTGCCACCCTGCGCCCGCAGGGGAACACCGGGGAGCTGTTTTTT. This chain links TRBV28 with TRBJ2-2; D might be TRBD1 (5 bases). The CDR3 covers 15 residues. V lost 10 bases to trimming and J lost 1 base, with 16 bases between them. Germline V gives CDR1 MDHEN, CDR2 SYDVKM.

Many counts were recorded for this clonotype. Here the CDR3 DNA reads TGTGCCAGCAGCCAAGATGCAGGGAATCAGCCCCAGCATTTT. As protein: CASSQDAGNQPQHF. V usage is TRBV7-9 and J usage is TRBJ1-5; TRBD1 might be the D (5 bases). Germline loops: CDR1 SEHNR, CDR2 FQNEAQ (reference sequence). Trimming shortened V by 5 bases and J by 4 bases, and 12 bases separated the two germline ends. The CDR3 length is 14 residues.

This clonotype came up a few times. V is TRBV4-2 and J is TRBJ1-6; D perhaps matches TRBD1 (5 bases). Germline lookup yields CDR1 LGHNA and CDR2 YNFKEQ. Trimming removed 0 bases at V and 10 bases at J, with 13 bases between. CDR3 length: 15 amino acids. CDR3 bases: TGTGCCAGCAGCCAAGATAAGTACACAGGATCACCCCTCCACTTT. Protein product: CASSQDKYTGSPLHF.

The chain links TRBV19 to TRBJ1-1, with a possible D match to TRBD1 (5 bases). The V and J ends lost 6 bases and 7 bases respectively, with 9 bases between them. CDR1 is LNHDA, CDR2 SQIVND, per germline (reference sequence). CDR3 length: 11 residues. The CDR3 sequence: CASRDTREAFF. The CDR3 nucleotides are TGTGCCAGTAGGGACACCCGTGAAGCTTTCTTT.

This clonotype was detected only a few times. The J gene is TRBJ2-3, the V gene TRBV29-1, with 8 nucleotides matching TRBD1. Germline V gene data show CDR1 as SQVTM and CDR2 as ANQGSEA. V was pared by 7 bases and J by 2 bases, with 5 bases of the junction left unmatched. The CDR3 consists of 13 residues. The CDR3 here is CSDLDRDTDTQYF. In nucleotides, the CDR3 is TGCAGCGATTTGGACAGGGACACAGATACGCAGTATTTT.

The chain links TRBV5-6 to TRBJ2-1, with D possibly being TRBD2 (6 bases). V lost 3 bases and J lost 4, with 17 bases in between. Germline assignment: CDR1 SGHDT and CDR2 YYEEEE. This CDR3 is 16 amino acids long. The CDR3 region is CASSWGVGAVYNEQFF. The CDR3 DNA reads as TGTGCCAGCAGCTGGGGGGTAGGAGCCGTTTACAATGAGCAGTTCTTC.

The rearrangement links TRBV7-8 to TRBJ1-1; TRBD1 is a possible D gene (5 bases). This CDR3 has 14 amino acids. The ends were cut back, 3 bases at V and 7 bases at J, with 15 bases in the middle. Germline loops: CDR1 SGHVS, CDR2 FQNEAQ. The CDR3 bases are TGTGCCAGCAGCTTCGGTCAGGGTGGAAATGAAGCTTTCTTT. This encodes CASSFGQGGNEAFF.

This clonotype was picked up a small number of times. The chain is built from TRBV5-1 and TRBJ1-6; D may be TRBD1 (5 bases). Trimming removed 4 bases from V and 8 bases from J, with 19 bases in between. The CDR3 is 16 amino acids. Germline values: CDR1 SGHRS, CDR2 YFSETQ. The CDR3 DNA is TGCGCCAGCAGCAAAGAAGGGGCTGTTAAGGATTCACCCCTCCACTTT. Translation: CASSKEGAVKDSPLHF.

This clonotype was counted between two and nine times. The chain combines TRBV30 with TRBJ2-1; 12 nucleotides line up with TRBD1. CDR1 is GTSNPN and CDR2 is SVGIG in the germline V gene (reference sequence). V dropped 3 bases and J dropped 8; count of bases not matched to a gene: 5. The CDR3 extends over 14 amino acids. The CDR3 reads CAWSLGTGGDEQFF. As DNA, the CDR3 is TGTGCCTGGAGCCTCGGGACAGGGGGCGATGAGCAGTTCTTC.

CDR3 sequence (DNA): TGCGCCAGCAGAAGAGAGAACACTGAAGCTTTCTTT. Amino acid sequence: CASRRENTEAFF. The chain recombines TRBV5-1 with TRBJ1-1, with D hard to call. Germline lookup yields CDR1 SGHRS and CDR2 YFSETQ. V dropped 5 bases and J dropped 1 base, with 6 bases sitting between them. There are 12 residues in the CDR3. The full variable domain, rest sourced from reference TRBV5-1 and TRBJ1-1, is KAGVTQTPRYLIKTRGQQVTLSCSPISGHRSVSWYQQTPGQGLQFLFEYFSETQRNKGNFPGRFSGRQFSNSRSEMNVSTLELGDSALYLCASRRENTEAFFGQGTRLTVV.

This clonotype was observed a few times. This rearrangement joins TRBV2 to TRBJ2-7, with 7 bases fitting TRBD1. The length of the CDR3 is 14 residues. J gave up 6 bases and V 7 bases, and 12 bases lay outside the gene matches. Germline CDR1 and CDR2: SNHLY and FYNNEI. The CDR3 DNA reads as TGTGCCAGCAACTTTGACAGGGTCAGTTCCGAGCAGTACTTC. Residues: CASNFDRVSSEQYF.

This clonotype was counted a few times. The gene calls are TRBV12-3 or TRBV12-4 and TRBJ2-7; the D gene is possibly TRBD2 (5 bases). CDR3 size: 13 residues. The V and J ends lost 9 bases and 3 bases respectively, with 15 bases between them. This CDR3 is CASQQGGFYEQYF. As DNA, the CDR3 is TGTGCCAGTCAGCAAGGCGGGTTCTACGAGCAGTACTTC.

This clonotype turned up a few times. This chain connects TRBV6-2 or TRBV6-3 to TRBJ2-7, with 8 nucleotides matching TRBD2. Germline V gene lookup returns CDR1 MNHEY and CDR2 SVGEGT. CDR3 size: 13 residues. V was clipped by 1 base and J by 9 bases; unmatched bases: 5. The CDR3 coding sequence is TGTGCCAGCAGTTACTTGGGGACTAGGAGGCAGTACTTC. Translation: CASSYLGTRRQYF.

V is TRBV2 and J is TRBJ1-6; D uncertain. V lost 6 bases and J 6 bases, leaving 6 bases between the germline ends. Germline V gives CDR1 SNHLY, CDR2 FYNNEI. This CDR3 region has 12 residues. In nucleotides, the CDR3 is TGTGCCAGCAGGGAACCTAATTCACCCCTCCACTTT. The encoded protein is CASREPNSPLHF.

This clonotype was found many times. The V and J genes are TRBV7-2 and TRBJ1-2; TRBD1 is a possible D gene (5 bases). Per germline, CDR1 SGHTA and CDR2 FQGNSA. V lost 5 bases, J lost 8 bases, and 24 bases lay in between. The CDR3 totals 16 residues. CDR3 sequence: CASSAEPGRSLLGYTF. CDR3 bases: TGTGCCAGCAGCGCGGAACCGGGACGGTCTCTATTGGGCTACACCTTC.

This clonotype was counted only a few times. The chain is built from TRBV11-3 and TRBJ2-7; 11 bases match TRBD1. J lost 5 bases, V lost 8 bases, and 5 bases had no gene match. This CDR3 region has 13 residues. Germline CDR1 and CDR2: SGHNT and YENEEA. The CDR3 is CASSGTGGDEQYF. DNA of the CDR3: TGTGCCAGCTCTGGGACAGGGGGAGACGAGCAGTACTTC.

The CDR3 DNA reads as TGTGCCAGCAGCTTACCCCCGACGGCGTCGGGCACTGAAGCTTTCTTT. It yields the protein CASSLPPTASGTEAFF. The chain links TRBV7-9 to TRBJ1-1; D unclear. V was trimmed by 2 bases and J by 4 bases, leaving 17 bases between them. Germline-derived CDR1 and CDR2 are SEHNR and FQNEAQ (reference sequence). The CDR3 loop spans 16 amino acids. The full variable domain, rest sourced from reference TRBV7-9 and TRBJ1-1, is DTGVSQNPRHKITKRGQNVTFRCDPISEHNRLYWYRQTLGQGPEFLTYFQNEAQLEKSRLLSDRFSAERPKGSFSTLEIQRTEQGDSAMYLCASSLPPTASGTEAFFGQGTRLTVV.

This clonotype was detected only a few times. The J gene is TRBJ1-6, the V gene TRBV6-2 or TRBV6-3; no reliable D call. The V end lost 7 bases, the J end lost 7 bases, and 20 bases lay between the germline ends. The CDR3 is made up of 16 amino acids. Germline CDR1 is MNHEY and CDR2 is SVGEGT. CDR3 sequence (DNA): TGTGCCAGCACCGATACAGTAGGGATCTCCAATTCACCCCTCCACTTT. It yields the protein CASTDTVGISNSPLHF.

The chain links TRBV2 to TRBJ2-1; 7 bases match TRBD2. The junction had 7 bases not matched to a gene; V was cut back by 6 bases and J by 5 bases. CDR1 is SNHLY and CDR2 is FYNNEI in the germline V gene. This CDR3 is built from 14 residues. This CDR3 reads CASRPTSVHNEQFF. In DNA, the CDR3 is TGTGCCAGCAGGCCAACTAGCGTTCACAATGAGCAGTTCTTC.

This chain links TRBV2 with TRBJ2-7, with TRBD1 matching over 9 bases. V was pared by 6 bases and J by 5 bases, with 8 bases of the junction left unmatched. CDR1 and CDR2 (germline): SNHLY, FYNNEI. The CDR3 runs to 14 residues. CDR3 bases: TGTGCCAGCAGAAATGACAGGGGGGGCGACGAGCAGTACTTC. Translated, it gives CASRNDRGGDEQYF. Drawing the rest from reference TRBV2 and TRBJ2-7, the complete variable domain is EPEVTQTPSHQVTQMGQEVILRCVPISNHLYFYWYRQILGQKVEFLVSFYNNEISEKSEIFDDQFSVERPDGSNFTLKIRSTKLEDSAMYFCASRNDRGGDEQYFGPGTRLTVT.

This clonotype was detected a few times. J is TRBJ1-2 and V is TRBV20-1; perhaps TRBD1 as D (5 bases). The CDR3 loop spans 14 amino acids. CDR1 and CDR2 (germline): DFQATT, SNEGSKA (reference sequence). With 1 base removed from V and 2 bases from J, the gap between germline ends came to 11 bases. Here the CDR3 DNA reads TGCAGTGCTAGAGCACCAGGGATCAACTATGGCTACACCTTC. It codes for CSARAPGINYGYTF.

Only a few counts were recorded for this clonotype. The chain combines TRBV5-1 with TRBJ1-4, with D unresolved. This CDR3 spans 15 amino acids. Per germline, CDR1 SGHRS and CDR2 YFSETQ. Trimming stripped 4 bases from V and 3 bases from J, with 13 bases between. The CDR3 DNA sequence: TGCGCCAGCAGCGCACGAGTGGGGTCTAATGAAAAACTGTTTTTT. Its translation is CASSARVGSNEKLFF.

The chain's CDR3 is CASSLWGTGNQPQHF. The CDR3 region has the DNA TGTGCCAGCAGTTTATGGGGGACAGGGAATCAGCCCCAGCATTTT. The chain employs TRBV28 and TRBJ1-5; TRBD1 agrees at 9 bases. The CDR3 loop spans 15 amino acids. Germline lookup yields CDR1 MDHEN and CDR2 SYDVKM. Unmatched junction bases numbered 1, after V lost 0 bases and J lost 4 bases.